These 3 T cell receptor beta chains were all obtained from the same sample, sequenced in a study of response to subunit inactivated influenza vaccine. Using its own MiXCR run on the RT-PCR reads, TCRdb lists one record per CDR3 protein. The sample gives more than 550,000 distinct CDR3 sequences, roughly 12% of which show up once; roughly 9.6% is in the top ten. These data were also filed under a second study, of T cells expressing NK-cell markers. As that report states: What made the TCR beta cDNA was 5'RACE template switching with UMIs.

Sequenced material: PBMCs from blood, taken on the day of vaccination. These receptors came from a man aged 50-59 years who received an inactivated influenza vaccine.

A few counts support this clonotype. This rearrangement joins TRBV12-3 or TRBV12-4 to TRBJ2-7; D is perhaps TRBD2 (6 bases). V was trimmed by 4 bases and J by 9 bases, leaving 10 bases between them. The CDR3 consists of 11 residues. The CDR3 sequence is CASSSGVWQYF. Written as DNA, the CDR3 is TGTGCCAGCAGTTCGGGAGTTTGGCAGTACTTC.

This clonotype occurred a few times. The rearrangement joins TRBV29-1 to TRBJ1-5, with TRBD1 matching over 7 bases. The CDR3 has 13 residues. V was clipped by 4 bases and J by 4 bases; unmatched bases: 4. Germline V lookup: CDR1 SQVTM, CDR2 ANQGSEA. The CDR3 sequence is CSVVPGGNQPQHF. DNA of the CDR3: TGCAGCGTTGTGCCAGGGGGGAATCAGCCCCAGCATTTT.

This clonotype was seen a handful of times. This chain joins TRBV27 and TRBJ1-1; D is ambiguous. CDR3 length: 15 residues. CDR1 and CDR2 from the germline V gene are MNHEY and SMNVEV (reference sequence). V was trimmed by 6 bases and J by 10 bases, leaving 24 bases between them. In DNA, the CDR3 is TGTGCCAGCAGCTCCACCTCCGGGCCTTGGGTTGGAGCTTTCTTT. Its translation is CASSSTSGPWVGAFF.